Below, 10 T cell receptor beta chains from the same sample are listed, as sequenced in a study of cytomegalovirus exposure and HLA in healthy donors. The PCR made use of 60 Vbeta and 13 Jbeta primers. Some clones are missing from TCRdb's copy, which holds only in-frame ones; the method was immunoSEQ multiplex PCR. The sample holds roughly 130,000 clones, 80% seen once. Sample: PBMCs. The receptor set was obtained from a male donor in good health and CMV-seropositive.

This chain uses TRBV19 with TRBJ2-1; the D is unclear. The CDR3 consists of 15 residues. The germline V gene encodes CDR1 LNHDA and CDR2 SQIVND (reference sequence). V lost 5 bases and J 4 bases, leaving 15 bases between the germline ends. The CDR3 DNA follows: TGTGCCAGTAGTCCTTCCACTGCTGTGTACAATGAGCAGTTCTTC. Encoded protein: CASSPSTAVYNEQFF.

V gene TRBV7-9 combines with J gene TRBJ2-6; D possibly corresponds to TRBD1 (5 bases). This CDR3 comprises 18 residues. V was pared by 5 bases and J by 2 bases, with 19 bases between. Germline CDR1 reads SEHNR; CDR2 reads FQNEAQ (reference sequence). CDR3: CASSPRSPTRAGANVLTF. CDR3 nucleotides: TGTGCCAGCAGCCCGAGGTCTCCCACCAGGGCTGGGGCCAACGTCCTGACTTTC.

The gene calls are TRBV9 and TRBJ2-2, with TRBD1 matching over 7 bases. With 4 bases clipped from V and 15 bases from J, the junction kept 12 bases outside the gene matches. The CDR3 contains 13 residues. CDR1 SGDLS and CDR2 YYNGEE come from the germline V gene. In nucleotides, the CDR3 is TGTGCCAGCAGCCCCCGGACAGGTTATTGTATGTTTTTT. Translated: CASSPRTGYCMFF.

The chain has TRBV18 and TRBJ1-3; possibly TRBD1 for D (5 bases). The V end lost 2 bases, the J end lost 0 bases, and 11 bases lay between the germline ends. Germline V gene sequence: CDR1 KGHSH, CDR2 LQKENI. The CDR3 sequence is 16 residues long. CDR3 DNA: TGTGCCAGCTCACCAAGGGGCAGCCGCTCTGGAAACACCATATATTTT. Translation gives CASSPRGSRSGNTIYF.

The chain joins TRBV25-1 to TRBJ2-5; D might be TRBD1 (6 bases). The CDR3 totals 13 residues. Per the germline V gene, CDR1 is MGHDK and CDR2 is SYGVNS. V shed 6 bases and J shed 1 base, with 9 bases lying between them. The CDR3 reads CASRGAPQETQYF. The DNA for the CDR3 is TGTGCCAGCAGGGGGGCACCCCAAGAGACCCAGTACTTC.

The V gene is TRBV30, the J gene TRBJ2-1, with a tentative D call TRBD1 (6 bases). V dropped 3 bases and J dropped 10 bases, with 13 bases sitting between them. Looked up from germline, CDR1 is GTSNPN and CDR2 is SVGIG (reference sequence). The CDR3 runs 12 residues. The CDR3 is CAWRWGPGEQFF. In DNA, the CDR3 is TGTGCCTGGAGATGGGGGCCGGGGGAGCAGTTCTTC.

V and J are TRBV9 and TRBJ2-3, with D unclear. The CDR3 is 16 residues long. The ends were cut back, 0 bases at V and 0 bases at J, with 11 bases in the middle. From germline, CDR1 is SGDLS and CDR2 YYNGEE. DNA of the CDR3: TGTGCCAGCAGCGTAGTGGCGGCGTCTAGCACAGATACGCAGTATTTT. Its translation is CASSVVAASSTDTQYF.

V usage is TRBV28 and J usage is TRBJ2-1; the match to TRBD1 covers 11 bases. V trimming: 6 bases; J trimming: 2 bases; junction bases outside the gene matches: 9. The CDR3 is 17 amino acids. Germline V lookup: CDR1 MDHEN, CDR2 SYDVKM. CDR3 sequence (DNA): TGTGCCAGCAGCCCGGCCCCGGGACAGGGGGCCTACAATGAGCAGTTCTTC. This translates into CASSPAPGQGAYNEQFF.

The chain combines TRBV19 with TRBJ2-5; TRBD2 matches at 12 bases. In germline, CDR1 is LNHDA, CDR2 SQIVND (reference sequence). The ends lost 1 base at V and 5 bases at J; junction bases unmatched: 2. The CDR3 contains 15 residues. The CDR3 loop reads CASSIGLAGGETQYF. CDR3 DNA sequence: TGTGCCAGTAGTATAGGGCTAGCGGGGGGGGAGACCCAGTACTTC.

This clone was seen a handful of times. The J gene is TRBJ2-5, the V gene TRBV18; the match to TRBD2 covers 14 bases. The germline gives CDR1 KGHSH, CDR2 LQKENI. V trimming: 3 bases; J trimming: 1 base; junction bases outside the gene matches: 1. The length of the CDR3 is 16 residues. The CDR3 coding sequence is TGTGCCAGCTCACCGACTAGCGGGAGGGCCCAAGAGACCCAGTACTTC. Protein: CASSPTSGRAQETQYF.